These 27 T cell receptor beta chains were sequenced from one sample in a study of blood T cell repertoires in COVID-19. Produced via immunoSEQ multiplex PCR; TCRdb's table is partial and in-frame only. This sample has some 120,000 clones, with approximately 87% found just once. The sample was peripheral blood. The receptors shown here come from a man aged 25 to 45 with acute or convalescent COVID-19.

The gene calls are TRBV5-3 and TRBJ2-1; 10 bases agree with TRBD2. TRBV5-3 carries the ORF label, with uncertain function. The CDR3 sequence is 15 residues long. The V and J ends lost 5 bases and 10 bases, in that order; junction bases with no gene match: 12. The CDR3 coding sequence is TGTGCCAGAAGATTGAAGCCTACTAGCGGGGCCGAGCAGTTCTTC. Its protein product is CARRLKPTSGAEQFF.

The chain is built from TRBV2 and TRBJ2-7, with 7 bases aligning to TRBD1. Unmatched junction bases numbered 5, after V lost 2 bases and J lost 1 base. Germline V gives CDR1 SNHLY, CDR2 FYNNEI. This CDR3 is 15 amino acids long. CDR3 amino acids: CASSEYATGSYEQYV. Written as DNA, the CDR3 is TGTGCCAGCAGTGAATATGCGACAGGGTCCTACGAGCAGTACGTC.

The chain is built from TRBV6-4 and TRBJ2-6; 16 bases match TRBD2. Germline V gene data show CDR1 as MRHNA and CDR2 as SNTAGT. The J segment lost 2 bases and the V segment lost 2 bases, leaving 9 bases of the junction unmatched. The CDR3 has 21 residues. The DNA of the CDR3 is TGTGCCAGCAGTGACCATCCGGGACTAGCGGGGGGGCCAGCTGGGGCCAACGTCCTGACTTTC. Amino acid sequence: CASSDHPGLAGGPAGANVLTF.

This clone was seen only once. CDR3 bases: TGTGCCAGTAGTATTGCCGGGACTAGCAGTCTCGATGAGCAGTTCTTC. Its protein product is CASSIAGTSSLDEQFF. V gene TRBV19 combines with J gene TRBJ2-1; 9 bases line up with TRBD2. The V and J ends lost 3 bases and 8 bases, in that order; junction bases with no gene match: 11. Germline assignment: CDR1 LNHDA and CDR2 SQIVND (reference sequence). The CDR3 runs to 16 residues.

The V and J genes are TRBV5-1 and TRBJ2-3, with a possible D match to TRBD1 (5 bases). Germline CDR1 SGHRS, CDR2 YFSETQ. The V and J ends lost 0 bases and 2 bases respectively, with 13 bases between them. The CDR3 loop spans 16 amino acids. In DNA, the CDR3 is TGCGCCAGCAGCTTGGTGAGGACAACAGACACAGATACGCAGTATTTT. Its protein product is CASSLVRTTDTDTQYF.

J is TRBJ1-5 and V is TRBV30; a possible D gene is TRBD1 (6 bases). The CDR3 covers 14 residues. Germline-derived CDR1 and CDR2 are GTSNPN and SVGIG (reference sequence). Between the trimmed V and J ends, which lost 0 bases and 6 bases, there was a span of 12 bases. In DNA form, the CDR3 reads TGTGCCTGGAGTGTTGGGCAGGGGACTCAGCCCCAGCATTTT. Its protein product is CAWSVGQGTQPQHF.

This chain connects TRBV10-2 to TRBJ1-1; D remains unclear. Looked up from germline, CDR1 is WSHSY and CDR2 is SAAADI. V lost 1 base, J lost 0 bases, and 9 bases lay in between. CDR3 length: 15 residues. Here the CDR3 reads CASSEYAGMNTEAFF. DNA of the CDR3: TGCGCCAGCAGTGAGTACGCGGGCATGAACACTGAAGCTTTCTTT.

This sequence joins TRBV5-5 and TRBJ2-3; D remains unclear. The CDR3 runs 13 residues. With 3 bases removed from V and 2 bases from J, the gap between germline ends came to 7 bases. Germline loops: CDR1 SGHKS, CDR2 YYEKEE (reference sequence). The CDR3 sequence is CASSSPLTDTQYF. The CDR3, as DNA: TGTGCCAGCAGCTCCCCACTCACAGATACGCAGTATTTT.

The gene calls are TRBV15 and TRBJ1-2; D is perhaps TRBD1 (5 bases). The CDR3 contains 13 residues. Germline-derived CDR1 and CDR2 are LNHNV and YYDKDF (reference sequence). V lost 3 bases, J lost 6 bases, and 11 bases lay in between. The CDR3 spells CATSRVFRDGYTF. Here the CDR3 DNA reads TGTGCCACCAGCAGGGTTTTCAGGGATGGCTACACCTTC. Supplemented by reference TRBV15 and TRBJ1-2, the full variable domain reads DAMVIQNPRYQVTQFGKPVTLSCSQTLNHNVMYWYQQKSSQAPKLLFHYYDKDFNNEADTPDNFQSRRPNTSFCFLDIRSPGLGDTAMYLCATSRVFRDGYTFGSGTRLTVV.

This chain links TRBV6-5 with TRBJ2-1; 10 positions match TRBD2. The germline V gene encodes CDR1 MNHEY and CDR2 SVGAGI. Trimming removed 9 bases from V and 6 bases from J; junction bases left unmatched: 11. The CDR3 covers 15 residues. The CDR3 sequence: CASKEREGLSNEQFF. CDR3 bases: TGTGCCAGTAAGGAGCGGGAGGGCCTGTCCAATGAGCAGTTCTTC.

The chain joins TRBV11-1 to TRBJ1-1, with unresolved D. V was clipped by 6 bases and J by 6 bases, with 17 bases between them. Germline CDR1 and CDR2: SGHAT and FQDESV (reference sequence). The CDR3 consists of 14 residues. Here the CDR3 reads CASRPFRGVAEAFF. CDR3 DNA: TGTGCCAGCAGGCCCTTCCGGGGTGTCGCTGAAGCTTTCTTT.

The V call is TRBV10-3, the J call TRBJ1-2, with 12 bases lining up with TRBD1. CDR1 ENHRY and CDR2 SYGVKD come from the germline V gene. The CDR3 loop spans 13 amino acids. The trim removed 7 bases at V and 8 bases at J, leaving 5 bases unmatched. Written as DNA, the CDR3 is TGTGCCATCAACGAGGGACAGGGGGCGGGCTACACCTTC. Protein sequence: CAINEGQGAGYTF.

V gene TRBV5-4 combines with J gene TRBJ1-1, with D uncertain. The germline V gene encodes CDR1 SGHNT and CDR2 YYREEE (reference sequence). This CDR3 has 14 amino acids. V shed 0 bases and J shed 0 bases, with 6 bases lying between them. The CDR3 sequence: CASSLVGVNTEAFF. CDR3 in DNA: TGTGCCAGCAGCTTGGTCGGAGTGAACACTGAAGCTTTCTTT.

This clone was recorded only once. The chain employs TRBV21-1 and TRBJ2-7; TRBD1 was called by the table and not checked on the DNA. TRBV21-1 represents a pseudogene. This CDR3 spans 18 amino acids. Here the CDR3 DNA reads TGTGCCAGCACCTGGGACACAACCGACATCCCCAGCTCCTACGAGCAGTACGTC. It yields the protein CASTWDTTDIPSSYEQYV.

The chain uses TRBV5-6 and TRBJ1-6; 9 nucleotides align to TRBD1. In germline, CDR1 is SGHDT, CDR2 YYEEEE. J lost 14 bases, V lost 1 base, and 13 bases had no gene match. The CDR3 consists of 16 residues. The CDR3 DNA follows: TGTGCCAGCAGCTTGTGGACAGGGGCGAACCCCCGGTCCCTCCACTTT. Amino acids: CASSLWTGANPRSLHF.

The J gene is TRBJ1-3, the V gene TRBV2; D not certain. The CDR3 is 16 residues long. Trimming took 4 bases from V and 4 from J, leaving 17 bases between them. CDR1 is SNHLY and CDR2 is FYNNEI in the germline V gene. In DNA, the CDR3 is TGTGCCAGCAGTGCCGGCAGCCCCGCGGCCGGAAACACCATATATTTT. It encodes CASSAGSPAAGNTIYF.

The chain employs TRBV3-1 (or the pseudogene TRBV3-2) and TRBJ2-2; 9 nucleotides match TRBD2. The trim removed 5 bases at V and 4 bases at J, leaving 8 bases unmatched. This CDR3 contains 16 residues. Germline-derived CDR1 and CDR2 are LGHDT and YNNKEL (reference sequence). The CDR3: CASSFRERGVTGELFF. DNA for the CDR3: TGTGCCAGCAGCTTCCGAGAGCGGGGGGTCACCGGGGAGCTGTTTTTT.

The chain joins TRBV29-1 to TRBJ2-5; D unclear. CDR1 SQVTM and CDR2 ANQGSEA come from the germline V gene. The CDR3 consists of 11 residues. DNA for the CDR3: TGCATCACGGCGGATCCGGAGACCCAGTACTTC. Its protein is CITADPETQYF. The full variable domain, completed using reference TRBV29-1 and TRBJ2-5, is SAVISQKPSRDICQRGTSLTIQCQVDSQVTMMFWYRQQPGQSLTLIATANQGSEATYESGFVIDKFPISRPNLTFSTLTVSNMSPEDSSIYLCITADPETQYFGPGTRLLVL.

The V gene is TRBV12-5, the J gene TRBJ2-7, with TRBD1 matching over 9 bases. The germline V gene has CDR1 LGHNT and CDR2 FRNRAP. This CDR3 has 15 residues. V lost 5 bases and J lost 4; bases outside the gene matches: 9. CDR3 DNA sequence: TGTGCTAGTGGTGGGGTCCGGGGACAGGGTTACGAGCAGTACGTC. Amino acids: CASGGVRGQGYEQYV.

V is TRBV9 and J is TRBJ2-3; unclear D gene. Germline V lookup: CDR1 SGDLS, CDR2 YYNGEE. The CDR3 runs to 16 residues. Trimming cost V 1 base and J 1 base, with 13 bases left between them. CDR3 in amino acids: CASSVIGGRGTDTQYF. The CDR3 coding sequence is TGTGCCAGCAGCGTAATTGGTGGTCGGGGCACAGATACGCAGTATTTT.

This clone was detected once. The chain has TRBV7-9 and TRBJ2-1, with 9 positions matching TRBD2. CDR1 and CDR2 (germline): SEHNR, FQNEAQ (reference sequence). The CDR3 loop spans 16 amino acids. Germline trimming cut 5 bases from V and 8 bases from J; bases unmatched to any gene: 13. The CDR3 region is CASSPGRIAGDDEQFF. The CDR3, as DNA: TGTGCCAGCAGCCCAGGGCGGATAGCGGGAGATGATGAGCAGTTCTTC.

The rearrangement joins TRBV27 to TRBJ2-1, with no clear D. The CDR3 loop spans 11 amino acids. Germline V gene data show CDR1 as MNHEY and CDR2 as SMNVEV (reference sequence). Trimming removed 6 bases at V and 9 bases at J, with 9 bases between. The CDR3 loop is CASSIYGEQFF. In nucleotides, the CDR3 is TGTGCCAGCAGCATATACGGTGAGCAGTTCTTC.

The V and J genes are TRBV27 and TRBJ2-7; 11 positions agree with TRBD1. The CDR3 totals 13 residues. Germline V gene lookup returns CDR1 MNHEY and CDR2 SMNVEV (reference sequence). V lost 3 bases and J lost 10; bases outside the gene matches: 5. CDR3 sequence: CASSFGTGGLQYF. The CDR3 DNA reads as TGTGCCAGCAGTTTTGGGACAGGGGGGCTACAGTACTTC.

The chain couples TRBV19 to TRBJ1-1; TRBD1 matches 9 bases. Germline CDR1 reads LNHDA; CDR2 reads SQIVND (reference sequence). V lost 10 bases to trimming and J lost 7 bases; unmatched junction nucleotides: 16. CDR3 length equals 15 residues. The CDR3 coding sequence is TGTGCCACTGAAACACCCGACAGGGGGTTCAGTGAAGCTTTCTTT. It is translated as CATETPDRGFSEAFF. Full variable domain (missing parts from reference TRBV19 and TRBJ1-1): DGGITQSPKYLFRKEGQNVTLSCEQNLNHDAMYWYRQDPGQGLRLIYYSQIVNDFQKGDIAEGYSVSREKKESFPLTVTSAQKNPTAFYLCATETPDRGFSEAFFGQGTRLTVV.

This clone was picked up a small number of times. The J gene is TRBJ2-7, the V gene TRBV7-9; D may be TRBD2 (5 bases). The CDR3 extends over 13 amino acids. CDR1 is SEHNR, CDR2 FQNEAQ, per germline (reference sequence). V was clipped by 2 bases and J by 3 bases, with 8 bases between them. The CDR3 is CASSLSGGYEQYF. The CDR3 coding sequence is TGTGCCAGCAGCTTATCCGGAGGCTACGAGCAGTACTTC.

The rearrangement links TRBV6-2 or TRBV6-3 to TRBJ2-7, with 13 bases aligning to TRBD2. The V segment lost 5 bases and the J segment 2 bases; nucleotides outside the gene matches: 3. This CDR3 region has 15 residues. Per germline, CDR1 MNHEY and CDR2 SVGEGT. CDR3 sequence reads: CASSTGLAGAYEQYV. CDR3 bases: TGTGCCAGCAGTACTGGACTAGCGGGAGCCTACGAGCAGTACGTC.

This clone was found a few times. The chain is built from TRBV4-1 and TRBJ1-2; D is ambiguous. The ends were cut back, 0 bases at V and 4 bases at J, with 9 bases in the middle. There are 14 residues in the CDR3. In germline, CDR1 is MGHRA, CDR2 YSYEKL. The DNA of the CDR3 is TGCGCCAGCAGCCAAGAAGAGCGATTCTATGGCTACACCTTC. It is translated as CASSQEERFYGYTF.